These 21 T cell receptor beta chains share one sample of origin, sequenced in a study of blood T cell repertoires in COVID-19. The table came from immunoSEQ multiplex PCR; TCRdb's copy has only in-frame clones and leaves some out. The sample carries roughly 160,000 clones, 80% recorded once. The sequenced sample consisted of PBMCs or T cells enriched from blood (not recorded which). The receptor set was obtained from a woman in her sixties who had recovered from COVID-19.

The V call is TRBV29-1, the J call TRBJ1-2, with 7 bases aligning to TRBD1. CDR1 and CDR2 (germline): SQVTM, ANQGSEA. CDR3 size: 13 residues. The trim removed 4 bases at V and 9 bases at J, leaving 11 bases unmatched. The CDR3 reads CSVGGTDNPSYTF. Here the CDR3 DNA reads TGCAGCGTTGGAGGGACAGATAATCCCAGCTACACCTTC.

V gene TRBV9 combines with J gene TRBJ1-3; no definite D call. Germline V CDR1 and CDR2: SGDLS, YYNGEE. V gave up 0 bases and J gave up 4 bases, with 11 bases separating them. This CDR3 is 15 amino acids long. CDR3 coding DNA: TGTGCCAGCAGCGTAGACGAGGGTACAGGAAACACCATATATTTT. Its translation: CASSVDEGTGNTIYF.

The rearrangement uses TRBV9 and TRBJ2-3; TRBD2 aligns across 10 bases. With V trimmed by 0 bases and J by 4 bases, 5 bases remained unmatched. The germline V gene has CDR1 SGDLS and CDR2 YYNGEE. There are 16 residues in the CDR3. In nucleotides, the CDR3 is TGTGCCAGCAGCGTAGGGGTAGCGGGGGGCGCAGATACGCAGTATTTT. Encoded protein: CASSVGVAGGADTQYF.

This rearrangement joins TRBV10-3 to TRBJ2-1; D perhaps matches TRBD1 (5 bases). The CDR3 is 12 amino acids. Per the germline V gene, CDR1 is ENHRY and CDR2 is SYGVKD. Trimming stripped 6 bases from V and 8 bases from J, with 11 bases between. The CDR3: CAISRERDEQFF. The DNA for the CDR3 is TGTGCCATCAGCAGGGAAAGGGATGAGCAGTTCTTC.

The rearrangement joins TRBV2 to TRBJ1-5, with D perhaps TRBD1 (5 bases). Germline CDR1 is SNHLY and CDR2 is FYNNEI. This CDR3 contains 14 residues. The V gene lost 2 bases and the J gene lost 7 bases, with 12 bases spanning the gap. The CDR3, as DNA: TGTGCCAGCAGTGAATTGGGGGGAGGGCAGCCCCAGCATTTT. It translates to CASSELGGGQPQHF. Using reference TRBV2 and TRBJ1-5 for the parts outside the CDR3, the full variable domain is EPEVTQTPSHQVTQMGQEVILRCVPISNHLYFYWYRQILGQKVEFLVSFYNNEISEKSEIFDDQFSVERPDGSNFTLKIRSTKLEDSAMYFCASSELGGGQPQHFGDGTRLSIL.

This clone came up once. This clone may be a read error of a much larger clone one base away. The rearrangement joins TRBV4-2 to TRBJ2-5, with 8 bases that match TRBD2. Germline V gene data show CDR1 as LGHNA and CDR2 as YNFKEQ. Trimming removed 4 bases from V and 5 bases from J; junction bases left unmatched: 0. The CDR3 spans 12 residues. The CDR3 DNA is TGTGCCAGCAGCCCGGGAGGGGAGACCCAGTACTTC. Protein sequence: CASSPGGETQYF.

This clone was picked up one time. The chain is built from TRBV14 and TRBJ2-1; 9 bases fit TRBD2. Germline values: CDR1 SGHDN, CDR2 FVKESK. The CDR3 loop spans 14 amino acids. Unmatched junction bases numbered 3, after V lost 1 base and J lost 8 bases. CDR3 in DNA: TGTGCCAGCAGCCAAGTTCAGCGGGGGGATGAGCAGTTCTTC. Amino acids: CASSQVQRGDEQFF. Filled out from reference TRBV14 and TRBJ2-1, the complete variable domain reads EAGVTQFPSHSVIEKGQTVTLRCDPISGHDNLYWYRRVMGKEIKFLLHFVKESKQDESGMPNNRFLAERTGGTYSTLKVQPAELEDSGVYFCASSQVQRGDEQFFGPGTRLTVL.

This clone has a handful of counts. V and J are TRBV15 and TRBJ1-5, with 9 bases aligning to TRBD1. Germline-derived CDR1 and CDR2 are LNHNV and YYDKDF (reference sequence). The CDR3 spans 16 residues. Unmatched junction bases numbered 7, after V lost 2 bases and J lost 5 bases. This CDR3 reads CATSRPGQGRDQPQHF. CDR3 coding DNA: TGTGCCACCAGCAGACCGGGACAGGGTAGGGATCAGCCCCAGCATTTT.

In this sample, this clone turned up a few times. V gene TRBV5-1 combines with J gene TRBJ1-1; tentatively, D is TRBD1 (6 bases). The CDR3 has 14 residues. Germline loops: CDR1 SGHRS, CDR2 YFSETQ. Trimming pared 0 bases from V and 6 bases from J, leaving 12 bases between. For the CDR3, the DNA is TGCGCCAGCAGCTTGGCCGGGGCAGGGGCTGAAGCTTTCTTT. Translated, it gives CASSLAGAGAEAFF.

The chain joins TRBV3-1 (or the pseudogene TRBV3-2) to TRBJ1-1, with D uncertain. Germline CDR1 is LGHDT and CDR2 is YNNKEL (reference sequence). Trimming pared 4 bases from V and 1 base from J, leaving 10 bases between. The CDR3 runs to 14 residues. The CDR3 DNA sequence: TGTGCCAGCAGCCCCCTGAGGGCGAACACTGAAGCTTTCTTT. This codes for CASSPLRANTEAFF.

This clone has only one observation. The chain links TRBV27 to TRBJ1-5; TRBD1 matches at 9 bases. The CDR3 extends over 17 amino acids. Unmatched junction bases numbered 6, after V lost 0 bases and J lost 3 bases. In germline, CDR1 is MNHEY, CDR2 SMNVEV (reference sequence). CDR3 sequence (DNA): TGTGCCAGCAGTTTATCGGTCCGACAGGGGGACAATCAGCCCCAGCATTTT. This gives the protein CASSLSVRQGDNQPQHF.

This chain joins TRBV14 and TRBJ1-2, with D uncertain. V was shortened by 0 bases and J by 4 bases, with 15 bases between the two germline ends. There are 16 residues in the CDR3. Per germline, CDR1 SGHDN and CDR2 FVKESK. The CDR3 bases are TGTGCCAGCAGCCAAGAGTGGGGAGGCCTGGGCTATGGCTACACCTTC. Protein sequence: CASSQEWGGLGYGYTF. Together with reference TRBV14 and TRBJ1-2, the CDR3 gives the full variable domain: EAGVTQFPSHSVIEKGQTVTLRCDPISGHDNLYWYRRVMGKEIKFLLHFVKESKQDESGMPNNRFLAERTGGTYSTLKVQPAELEDSGVYFCASSQEWGGLGYGYTFGSGTRLTVV.

The chain recombines TRBV6-5 with TRBJ2-1; TRBD2 aligns across 7 bases. Losses at the gene ends were 2 bases for V and 0 bases for J; bases not matched to a gene: 1. This CDR3 region has 15 residues. Looked up from germline, CDR1 is MNHEY and CDR2 is SVGAGI. As DNA, the CDR3 is TGTGCCAGCAGTTACGGGACTAACTCCTACAATGAGCAGTTCTTC. Translated, it gives CASSYGTNSYNEQFF.

This chain connects TRBV9 to TRBJ2-7, with TRBD1 matching 8 bases. The CDR3 covers 14 residues. CDR1 is SGDLS, CDR2 YYNGEE, per germline. V shed 3 bases and J 2 bases; nucleotides not matched to a gene: 4. The CDR3 sequence is CASSAQQGAYEQYF. In nucleotides, the CDR3 is TGTGCCAGCAGCGCCCAACAGGGGGCCTACGAGCAGTACTTC.

The chain couples TRBV24-1 to TRBJ2-1; TRBD2 aligns across 13 bases. CDR1 is KGHDR and CDR2 is SFDVKD in the germline V gene. Trimming cost V 6 bases and J 8 bases; bases outside gene matches: 6. This CDR3 has 15 residues. CDR3 DNA sequence: TGTGCCACCAGTCCGACTAGCGGGGGGAGGGATGAGCAGTTCTTC. This codes for CATSPTSGGRDEQFF.

This chain links TRBV10-2 with TRBJ1-2; the match to TRBD1 covers 9 bases. J gave up 6 bases and V 6 bases, and 8 bases lay outside the gene matches. This CDR3 is 14 amino acids long. The germline gives CDR1 WSHSY, CDR2 SAAADI. In nucleotides, the CDR3 is TGCGCCAGCAGGAAAGGGACAGGGCAACATGGCTACACCTTC. Its protein product is CASRKGTGQHGYTF.

The sample holds one count of this clone. This sequence joins TRBV5-1 and TRBJ2-7, with a weak D call TRBD1 (7 bases). The CDR3 sequence is 15 residues long. V lost 0 bases and J 6 bases, leaving 16 bases between the germline ends. Germline lookup yields CDR1 SGHRS and CDR2 YFSETQ. The CDR3 region has the DNA TGCGCCAGCAGCTTGGCTGACAGGGAGGCCGTCGAGCAGTACTTC. Its protein product is CASSLADREAVEQYF.

The chain has TRBV29-1 and TRBJ2-5, with 12 bases that match TRBD2. The CDR3 loop spans 13 amino acids. The germline CDR1 and CDR2 sequences are SQVTM and ANQGSEA. V trimming: 6 bases; J trimming: 4 bases; junction bases outside the gene matches: 3. In DNA form, the CDR3 reads TGCAGCGTGGCGACTAGCGGGGGAGAGACCCAGTACTTC. Translating gives CSVATSGGETQYF.

This CDR3 reads CASSLRDTLGELFF. Written as DNA, the CDR3 is TGCGCCAGCAGCTTGAGGGACACTCTCGGGGAGCTGTTTTTT. The chain employs TRBV5-1 and TRBJ2-2; possible D gene TRBD1, 6 bases. The germline V gene has CDR1 SGHRS and CDR2 YFSETQ. The CDR3 length is 14 residues. With 1 base removed from V and 7 bases from J, the gap between germline ends came to 11 bases.

V is TRBV2 and J is TRBJ2-1; 10 positions agree with TRBD1. Germline V CDR1 and CDR2: SNHLY, FYNNEI. Trimming took 11 bases from V and 6 from J; bases not matched to a gene: 7. CDR3 length: 13 residues. This CDR3 is CALRDRGSNEQFF. In nucleotides, the CDR3 is TGTGCCCTCCGGGACAGGGGATCCAATGAGCAGTTCTTC.

The rearrangement links TRBV6-5 to TRBJ2-2; D may be TRBD2 (6 bases). Germline V gene data show CDR1 as MNHEY and CDR2 as SVGAGI. This CDR3 region has 14 residues. V shed 6 bases and J shed 6 bases, with 14 bases lying between them. As DNA, the CDR3 is TGTGCCAGCAGGCCGGGACTCTCCTCCGGGGAGCTGTTTTTT. Translated, it gives CASRPGLSSGELFF.